Described below is a single T cell receptor (beta chain) sequence and its context. What it binds is not known. Deep level was the assay's run setting. Several immunoSEQ 96-well plates shared each subset's DNA, each plate a replicate. Repertoires were generated with immunoSEQ multiplex PCR, while TCRdb's copy carries only in-frame clones and drops some. The table lists about 1.5 million clones, around 97% of them singletons. Looked up from germline, CDR1 is SGHKS and CDR2 is YYEKEE (reference sequence). Trimming pared 0 bases from V and 4 bases from J, leaving 10 bases between. CDR3 length equals 14 residues. This sample is drawn from a study of shared clonotypes between healthy human individuals. Study-wide results and limits: Sampling used blood alone; tissue repertoires probably differ.

The clonotype was recovered from a man aged 30 to 39 in good health. The V and J genes are TRBV5-5 and TRBJ1-1, with no clear D. Sequenced input: naive CD4+ T cells sorted from blood. Subset noted: CD45RA+ positively selected. The CDR3 DNA follows: TGTGCCAGCAGCTTGGTTCCGGGAAGCACTGAAGCTTTCTTT. Amino acids: CASSLVPGSTEAFF.